The clone carrying this T cell receptor (beta chain) was observed a handful of times. Its matching antigen is unknown. This record comes from a study of T-cell reconstitution after alpha-beta-depleted transplantation in children. As it was prepared, the TCRbeta library received unique molecular identifiers. Each CDR3 protein gets one entry after TCRdb re-called the PCR reads with MiXCR. The sample has 780,000 or so distinct CDR3 sequences; under 20% are singletons. Findings and limits, study-wide: One year post-transplant, T-cell counts and diversity were largely derived from T cells produced anew. Diversity of TCRbeta at day 60 was high in some patients, arising from surviving recipient T cells and thymic progenitors. Where alpha-beta T cells came from about two months after transplant was reportedly several hundred expanded graft clones.

The germline V gene has CDR1 SGHDT and CDR2 YYEEEE. This CDR3 region has 15 residues. V gave up 5 bases and J gave up 4 bases; unmatched junction bases: 9. This material consisted of PBMCs, mostly from graft donor cells, taken 360 days after TCRalphabeta/CD19-depleted stem cell transplant. This clonotype originated in a male patient aged 5 to 17 who had a stem cell transplant for acute lymphoblastic leukemia, so the T cells may come from the graft donor. The rearrangement links TRBV5-6 to TRBJ2-3, with 8 bases identical to TRBD2. CDR3 residues: CASREGLGPADTQYF. The DNA for the CDR3 is TGTGCCAGCAGAGAGGGACTAGGCCCGGCAGATACGCAGTATTTT.